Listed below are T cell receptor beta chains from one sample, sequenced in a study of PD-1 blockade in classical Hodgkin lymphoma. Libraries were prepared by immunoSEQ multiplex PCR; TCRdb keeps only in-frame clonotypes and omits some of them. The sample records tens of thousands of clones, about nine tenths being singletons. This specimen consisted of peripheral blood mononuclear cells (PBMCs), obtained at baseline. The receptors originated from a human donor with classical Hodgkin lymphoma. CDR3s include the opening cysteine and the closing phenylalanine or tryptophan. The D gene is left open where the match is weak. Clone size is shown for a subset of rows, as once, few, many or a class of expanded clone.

TGTGCCAGCAGCCCGGTACCCCGCGGGGTGGGGACTGAAGCTTTCTTT	CASSPVPRGVGTEAFF	.	TRBV4-2	TRBJ1-1	.	16
TGTGCCTGGAGTGTGAGCGAGCAGTACTTC	CAWSVSEQYF	.	TRBV30	TRBJ2-7	once	10
TGCAGCGCCACCGAGGGTGCTGGCTATGGCTACACCTTC	CSATEGAGYGYTF	.	TRBV29-1	TRBJ1-2	.	13
TGTGCCAGCAGCTCCTACAATCAGCCCCAGCATTTT	CASSSYNQPQHF	.	TRBV7-2	TRBJ1-5	.	12
TGTGCCAGCAACCTCGCAATAGCGGGGTACAATGAGCAGTTCTTC	CASNLAIAGYNEQFF	TRBD2	TRBV13	TRBJ2-1	few	15
TGTGCCAGCAGCTTAGGCCAGAATCGTCCCACAGATACGCAGTATTTT	CASSLGQNRPTDTQYF	.	TRBV7-6	TRBJ2-3	.	16
TGCGCCAGCAGCCAAGGAGGCACGGTGGTGAACATTCAGTACTTC	CASSQGGTVVNIQYF	.	TRBV4-3	TRBJ2-4	.	15
TGTGCCAGTAGTGTCCGGGACGGAGAGCAGTTCTTC	CASSVRDGEQFF	.	TRBV19	TRBJ2-1	once	12
TGTGCCACCAGCCAGGGGCTAGCCGGGGATACGCAGTATTTT	CATSQGLAGDTQYF	.	TRBV15	TRBJ2-3	.	14
TGTGCCAGTAGTAGAGGACCCCAAACGAACCTTGGGGGCCCAGATACGCAGTATTTT	CASSRGPQTNLGGPDTQYF	.	TRBV19	TRBJ2-3	few	19
TGTGCCAGCAGCGTAGGGTGGACTGAAGCTTTCTTT	CASSVGWTEAFF	.	TRBV9	TRBJ1-1	.	12
TGTGCCAGCAGCACCGACAGGGGGCACACCGGGGAGCTGTTTTTT	CASSTDRGHTGELFF	TRBD1	TRBV7-8	TRBJ2-2	.	15
TGCGCCAGCAGCTTGGGGACTAGCGGGAAGCTTACAGATACGCAGTATTTT	CASSLGTSGKLTDTQYF	TRBD2	TRBV5-1	TRBJ2-3	.	17
TGTGCCAGCAGCCAAGGACTAGCGGGAGCCGAGCAGTACTTC	CASSQGLAGAEQYF	TRBD2	TRBV4-2	TRBJ2-7	once	14
TGTGCCAGCAGTTCCTGGGACCAAAGGTACACAGATACGCAGTATTTT	CASSSWDQRYTDTQYF	.	TRBV27	TRBJ2-3	.	16
TGCAGTGCTCACCCGGGCCGGGACTTC	CSAHPGRDF	.	TRBV20-1	TRBJ2-4	once	9
TGTGCCAGCAGTCCCCGGACAGGGGGACGGGAAGGCTACACCTTC	CASSPRTGGREGYTF	TRBD1	TRBV27	TRBJ1-2	.	15
TGTGCCAGCTCACTCGTAGAGACCCAGTACTTC	CASSLVETQYF	.	TRBV18	TRBJ2-5	.	11
TGTGCCAGTATTCCGGACATTACCAGCTATGGCTACACCTTC	CASIPDITSYGYTF	.	TRBV19	TRBJ1-2	many	14
TGCGCCAGCAGCCTCTCCTTAGGTACCGGGGAGCTGTTTTTT	CASSLSLGTGELFF	.	TRBV4-1	TRBJ2-2	.	14
TGTGCCTGGAGGCCGGGACAGTCAAGCACAGATACGCAGTATTTT	CAWRPGQSSTDTQYF	TRBD1	TRBV30	TRBJ2-3	.	15
TGTGCCAGCAGCCCCGGTGGAGGGGGCAGGGAGACCCAGTACTTC	CASSPGGGGRETQYF	.	TRBV7-9	TRBJ2-5	.	15
TGTGCCACCAGACTAGGCGGCTCCTACGAGCAGTACTTC	CATRLGGSYEQYF	.	TRBV15	TRBJ2-7	.	13
TGTGCCAGTAGTATACCCCCCTACAATGAGCAGTTCTTC	CASSIPPYNEQFF	.	TRBV19	TRBJ2-1	.	13
TGTGCCAGTAGTATAGGGCAGTATAGCAATCAGCCCCAGCATTTT	CASSIGQYSNQPQHF	.	TRBV19	TRBJ1-5	.	15
TGTGCCAGCAGCATACAGGGGAAGAACATTCAGTACTTC	CASSIQGKNIQYF	TRBD1	TRBV7-9	TRBJ2-4	.	13
TGTGCCAGCAGTTACCAGGGACAGGGCTCCTACGAGCAGTACTTC	CASSYQGQGSYEQYF	TRBD1	TRBV27	TRBJ2-7	.	15
TGTGCCAGCAGCCTCGGGACTAGCGGGAGACTAGATACGCAGTATTTT	CASSLGTSGRLDTQYF	TRBD2	TRBV2	TRBJ2-3	.	16
TGTGCCGGGAACAACAGGGGGCGCACAGATACGCAGTATTTT	CAGNNRGRTDTQYF	TRBD1	TRBV30	TRBJ2-3	.	14